This TCR beta chain is from a study of human T cells and chemical hapten exposure. On the study more broadly: Upper back patch tests used 0.01% DPC, scored after 6 days. Per-sample TCR yields varied mainly from small pooled library volume differences.

TCRdb analysed the RACE reads with MiXCR anew, one entry per CDR3 protein. The sample has about 380,000 distinct CDR3 sequences, roughly 4.6% seen once. Germline V gene lookup returns CDR1 SQVTM and CDR2 ANQGSEA. CDR3 length: 13 residues. This clonotype was recorded at least ten times. Antigen: not known. Regarding time point: pre-sensitization, week 0. Documented treatment: therapeutic diphenylcyclopropenone sensitization with weekly scalp DPC. Total RNA came from unfractionated whole blood. Study-wide findings and caveats: The number of TCRs over 1 in 1000 frequency stayed unchanged after DPC.

This TCR came from a woman in her forties or fifties with alopecia areata. Some clones in this sample may be carry-over from other donors' samples. The genes are TRBV29-1 and TRBJ1-6; possible D gene TRBD1, 6 bases. The specimen comprised whole blood, sampled in connection with sensitization to the hapten diphenylcyclopropenone (DPC). The CDR3 here is CGCSTGSNSPLHF. The CDR3 DNA is TGCGGCTGTTCGACAGGCTCGAATTCACCCCTCCACTTT.